This T cell receptor beta chain was documented in a study of shared clonotypes between healthy human individuals. General observations from the study: Clonotypes not shared had lower generation probabilities than those common to all four donors. The naive CD4 repertoires of several donors were compared, and roughly 5.1% of clonotypes were shared. A small donor pool kept down the genetic and exposure-history diversity that was represented.

To note about this clone: Its matching antigen is unknown. Other DNA sequences within the sample encode an identical CDR3.

In the study's own analysis: Junction-only sequences without quality scores came from ImmunoSEQ, so filtering differed. TCRdb keeps only in-frame clones here, not all; method: immunoSEQ multiplex PCR. Clone size and V and J calls were adopted from that table, with D and trimming inferred from the DNA. The sample carries over 2,000,000 clones, roughly 95% recorded once. CD45RO-negative, CCR7-selected cells formed the naive CD8 fraction, which excluded terminally differentiated effector memory CD45RA+ cells. This receptor was identified in a man aged 18 to 29 in good health. Some clones in this sample may be carry-over from other donors' samples. Sample: naive CD8+ T cells from PBMCs.

The CDR3 here is CASGPAGDGYTF. In DNA form, the CDR3 reads TGTGCTAGTGGTCCCGCGGGGGATGGCTACACCTTC. The chain combines TRBV12-5 with TRBJ1-2; a possible D gene is TRBD1 (5 bases). The CDR3 is 12 amino acids. In germline, CDR1 is LGHNT, CDR2 FRNRAP. V was pared by 5 bases and J by 6 bases, with 10 bases between.